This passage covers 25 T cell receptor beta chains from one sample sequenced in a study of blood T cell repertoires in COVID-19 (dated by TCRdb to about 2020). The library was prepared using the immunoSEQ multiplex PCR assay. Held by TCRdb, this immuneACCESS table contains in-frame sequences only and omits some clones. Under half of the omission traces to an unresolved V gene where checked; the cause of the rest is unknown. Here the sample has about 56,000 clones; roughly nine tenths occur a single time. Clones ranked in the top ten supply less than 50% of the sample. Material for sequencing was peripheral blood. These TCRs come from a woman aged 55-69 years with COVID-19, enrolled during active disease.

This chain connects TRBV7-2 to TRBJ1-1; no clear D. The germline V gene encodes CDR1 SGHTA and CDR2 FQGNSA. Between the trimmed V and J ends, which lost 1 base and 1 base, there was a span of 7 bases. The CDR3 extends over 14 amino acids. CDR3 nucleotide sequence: TGTGCCAGCAGCTTAGGACACCAGAACACTGAAGCTTTCTTT. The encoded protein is CASSLGHQNTEAFF.

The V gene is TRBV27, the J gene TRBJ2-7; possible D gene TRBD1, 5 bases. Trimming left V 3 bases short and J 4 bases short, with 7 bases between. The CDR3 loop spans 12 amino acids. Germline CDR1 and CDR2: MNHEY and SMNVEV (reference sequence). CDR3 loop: CASSLSGYEQYF. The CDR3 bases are TGTGCCAGCAGTTTGTCAGGGTACGAGCAGTACTTC.

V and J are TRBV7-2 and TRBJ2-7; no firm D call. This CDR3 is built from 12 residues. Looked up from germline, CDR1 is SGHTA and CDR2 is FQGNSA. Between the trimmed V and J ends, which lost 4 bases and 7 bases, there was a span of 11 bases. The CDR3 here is CASSSASREQYF. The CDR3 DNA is TGTGCCAGCAGCTCTGCTTCGAGGGAGCAGTACTTC.

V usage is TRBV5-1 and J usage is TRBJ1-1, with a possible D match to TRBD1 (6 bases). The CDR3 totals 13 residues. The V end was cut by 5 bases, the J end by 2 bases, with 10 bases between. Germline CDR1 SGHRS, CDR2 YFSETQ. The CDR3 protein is CASRGTINTEAFF. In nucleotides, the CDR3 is TGCGCCAGCAGAGGGACAATTAACACTGAAGCTTTCTTT. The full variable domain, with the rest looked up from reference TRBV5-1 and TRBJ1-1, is KAGVTQTPRYLIKTRGQQVTLSCSPISGHRSVSWYQQTPGQGLQFLFEYFSETQRNKGNFPGRFSGRQFSNSRSEMNVSTLELGDSALYLCASRGTINTEAFFGQGTRLTVV.

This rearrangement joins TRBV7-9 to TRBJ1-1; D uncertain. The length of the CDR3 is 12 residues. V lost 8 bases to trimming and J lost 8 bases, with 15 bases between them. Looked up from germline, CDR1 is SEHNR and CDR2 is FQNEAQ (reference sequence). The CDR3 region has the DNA TGTGCCAGCTCCCGGGTCGCGGAGGAAGCTTTCTTT. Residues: CASSRVAEEAFF.

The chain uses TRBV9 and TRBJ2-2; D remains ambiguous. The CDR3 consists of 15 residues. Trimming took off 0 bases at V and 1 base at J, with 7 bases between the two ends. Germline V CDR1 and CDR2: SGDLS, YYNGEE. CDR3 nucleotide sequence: TGTGCCAGCAGCGTAGGGTACGGGAACACCGGGGAGCTGTTTTTT. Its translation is CASSVGYGNTGELFF.

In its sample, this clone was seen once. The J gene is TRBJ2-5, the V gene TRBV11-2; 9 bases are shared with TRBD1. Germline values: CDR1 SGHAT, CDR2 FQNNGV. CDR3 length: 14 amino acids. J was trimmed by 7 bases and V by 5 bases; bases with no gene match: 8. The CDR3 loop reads CASSIWTGEGTQYF. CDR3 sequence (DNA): TGTGCCAGCAGCATCTGGACAGGGGAGGGGACCCAGTACTTC.

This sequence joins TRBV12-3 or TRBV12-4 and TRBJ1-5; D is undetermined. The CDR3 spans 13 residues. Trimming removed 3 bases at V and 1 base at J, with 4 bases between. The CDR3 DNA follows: TGTGCCAGCAGTTTCCAGAGCAATCAGCCCCAGCATTTT. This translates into CASSFQSNQPQHF.

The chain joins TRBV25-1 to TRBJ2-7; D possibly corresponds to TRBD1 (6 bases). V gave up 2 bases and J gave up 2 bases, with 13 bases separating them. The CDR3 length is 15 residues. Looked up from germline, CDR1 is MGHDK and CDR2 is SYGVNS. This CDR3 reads CASSEERTATYEQYF. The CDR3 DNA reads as TGTGCCAGCAGTGAAGAGCGGACAGCAACCTACGAGCAGTACTTC.

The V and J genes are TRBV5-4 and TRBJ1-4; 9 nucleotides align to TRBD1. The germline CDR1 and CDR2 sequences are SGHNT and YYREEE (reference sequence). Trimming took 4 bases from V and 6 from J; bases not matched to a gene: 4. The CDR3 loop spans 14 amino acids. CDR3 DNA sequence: TGTGCCAGCAGCCGGGACAGGGCTGATGAAAAACTGTTTTTT. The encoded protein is CASSRDRADEKLFF.

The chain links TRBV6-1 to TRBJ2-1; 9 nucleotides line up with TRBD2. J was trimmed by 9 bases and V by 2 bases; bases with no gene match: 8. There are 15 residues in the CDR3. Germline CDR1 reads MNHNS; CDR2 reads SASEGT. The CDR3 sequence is CASSEWGGRASEQFF. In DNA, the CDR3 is TGTGCCAGCAGTGAATGGGGCGGGAGGGCCAGTGAGCAGTTCTTC.

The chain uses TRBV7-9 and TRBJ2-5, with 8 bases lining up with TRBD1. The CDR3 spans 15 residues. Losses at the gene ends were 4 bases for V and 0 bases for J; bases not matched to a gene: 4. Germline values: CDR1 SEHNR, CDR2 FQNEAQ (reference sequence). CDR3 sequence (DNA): TGTGCCAGCAGCTCGACGGGACAGGACCAAGAGACCCAGTACTTC. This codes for CASSSTGQDQETQYF.

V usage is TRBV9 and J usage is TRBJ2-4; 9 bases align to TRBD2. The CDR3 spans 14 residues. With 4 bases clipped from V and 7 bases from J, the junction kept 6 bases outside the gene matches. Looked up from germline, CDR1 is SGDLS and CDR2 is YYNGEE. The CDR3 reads CASSRAGGRNIQYF. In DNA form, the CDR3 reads TGTGCCAGCAGCCGAGCGGGAGGACGGAACATTCAGTACTTC.

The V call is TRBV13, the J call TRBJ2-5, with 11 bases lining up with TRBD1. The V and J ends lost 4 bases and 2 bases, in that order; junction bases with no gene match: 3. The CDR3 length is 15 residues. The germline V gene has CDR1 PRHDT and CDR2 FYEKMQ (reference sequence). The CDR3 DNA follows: TGTGCCAGCAGCTGGGGACAGGGGGGGCAAGAGACCCAGTACTTC. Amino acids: CASSWGQGGQETQYF.

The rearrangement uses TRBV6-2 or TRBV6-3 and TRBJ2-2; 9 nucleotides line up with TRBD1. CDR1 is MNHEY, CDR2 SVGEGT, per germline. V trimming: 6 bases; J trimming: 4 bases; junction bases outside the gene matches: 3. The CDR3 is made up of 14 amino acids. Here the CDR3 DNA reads TGTGCCAGCAGCTGGGGACAGGGCACCGGGGAGCTGTTTTTT. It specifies CASSWGQGTGELFF.

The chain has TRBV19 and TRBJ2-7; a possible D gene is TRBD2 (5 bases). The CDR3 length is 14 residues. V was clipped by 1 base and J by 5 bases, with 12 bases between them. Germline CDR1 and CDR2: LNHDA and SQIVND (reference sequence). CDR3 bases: TGTGCCAGTAGTATAGTCGGAGGTTACGACGAGCAGTACTTC. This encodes CASSIVGGYDEQYF.

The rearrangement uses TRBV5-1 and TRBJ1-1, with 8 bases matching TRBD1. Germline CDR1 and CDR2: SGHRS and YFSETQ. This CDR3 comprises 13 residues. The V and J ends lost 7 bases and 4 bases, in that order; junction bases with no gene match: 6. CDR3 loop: CASRQGAFTEAFF. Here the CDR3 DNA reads TGCGCCAGCCGCCAGGGGGCGTTCACTGAAGCTTTCTTT.

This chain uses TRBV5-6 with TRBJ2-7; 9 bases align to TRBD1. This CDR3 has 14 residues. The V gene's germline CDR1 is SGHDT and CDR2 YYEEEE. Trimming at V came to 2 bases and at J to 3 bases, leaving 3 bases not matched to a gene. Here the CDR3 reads CASSLGTGIYEQYF. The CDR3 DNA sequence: TGTGCCAGCAGCTTAGGGACAGGGATCTACGAGCAGTACTTC.

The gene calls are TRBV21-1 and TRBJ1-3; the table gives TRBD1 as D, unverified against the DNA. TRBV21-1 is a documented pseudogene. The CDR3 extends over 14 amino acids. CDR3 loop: CASSLWTERNTIYF. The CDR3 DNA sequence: TGTGCCAGCAGCCTGTGGACAGAGCGAAACACCATATATTTT.

CDR3 DNA sequence: TGTGCCAGCAGTTTGCGTCCTTTGAACACTGAAGCTTTCTTT. It specifies CASSLRPLNTEAFF. This rearrangement joins TRBV27 to TRBJ1-1; no firm D call. This CDR3 spans 14 amino acids. The germline V gene has CDR1 MNHEY and CDR2 SMNVEV (reference sequence). V shed 3 bases and J shed 0 bases, with 8 bases lying between them.

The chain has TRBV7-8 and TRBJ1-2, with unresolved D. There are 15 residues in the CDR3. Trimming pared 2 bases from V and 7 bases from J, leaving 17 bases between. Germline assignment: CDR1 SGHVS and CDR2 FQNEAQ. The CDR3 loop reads CASSLSVQAPGGYTF. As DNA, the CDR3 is TGTGCCAGCAGCTTATCCGTCCAGGCGCCAGGTGGCTACACCTTC.

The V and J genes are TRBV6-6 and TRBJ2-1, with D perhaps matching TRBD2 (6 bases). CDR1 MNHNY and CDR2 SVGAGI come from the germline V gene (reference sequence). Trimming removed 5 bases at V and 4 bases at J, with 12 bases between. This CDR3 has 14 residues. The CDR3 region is CASSTTGGYNEQFF. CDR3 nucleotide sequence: TGTGCCAGCAGTACCACCGGGGGTTACAATGAGCAGTTCTTC.

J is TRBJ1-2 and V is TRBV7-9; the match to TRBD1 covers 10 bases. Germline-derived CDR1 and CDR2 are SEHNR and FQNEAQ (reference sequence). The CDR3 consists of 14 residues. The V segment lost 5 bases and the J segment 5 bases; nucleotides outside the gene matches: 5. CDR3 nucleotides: TGTGCCAGCAGCCCCGACAGGGGGCTTTATGGCTACACCTTC. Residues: CASSPDRGLYGYTF.

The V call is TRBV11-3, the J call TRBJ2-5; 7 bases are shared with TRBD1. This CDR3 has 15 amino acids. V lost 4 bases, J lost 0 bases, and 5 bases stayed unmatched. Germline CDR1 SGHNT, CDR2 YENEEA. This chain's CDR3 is CASSSWDSYQETQYF. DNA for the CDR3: TGTGCCAGCAGCTCTTGGGACAGTTACCAAGAGACCCAGTACTTC.

In nucleotides, the CDR3 is TGTGCCAGCACAACCAGGGGTGGCTACACCTTC. The encoded protein is CASTTRGGYTF. The chain joins TRBV21-1 to TRBJ1-2; the table's D call, TRBD1, has no DNA check behind it. TRBV21-1 is an annotated pseudogene. This CDR3 comprises 11 residues.